What follows are 9 T cell receptor beta chains derived from one specimen sequenced in a study of molecular identifiers for immune sequencing clone quantification. Via MiXCR, TCRdb re-called the PCR reads, giving one row per CDR3 protein. This sample has hundreds of thousands of distinct CDR3 sequences, with about 21% found just once. The sequenced sample was naive CD8+ T cells from blood, with Jurkat cell RNA spiked in. The subset: FACS-sorted CD8+CD4-CCR7+CD45RA+ naive T cells. These receptor sequences come from a human donor in good health. Some libraries in this study had Jurkat cell RNA spiked in.

This clonotype came up a few times. CDR3 DNA sequence: TGTGCCAGCACAGCGGGTAGGGACACTGAAGCTTTCTTT. Its translation: CASTAGRDTEAFF. The chain employs TRBV19 and TRBJ1-1; D call uncertain. Germline values: CDR1 LNHDA, CDR2 SQIVND (reference sequence). The CDR3 contains 13 residues. Trimming took 9 bases from V and 3 from J, leaving 14 bases between them.

Details on this clonotype: One junction end does not reproduce the germline sequence, and a read error may be involved. V and J are TRBV27 and TRBJ2-7, with D maybe TRBD2 (5 bases). The CDR3 covers 15 residues. The germline V gene has CDR1 MNHEY and CDR2 SMNVEV (reference sequence). CDR3 protein: CASSYRGPAGYERYF. CDR3 sequence (DNA): TGTGCCAGCAGTTATCGTGGCCCCGCGGGCTACGAGCGGTACTTC.

The chain couples TRBV27 to TRBJ2-7, with 12 bases identical to TRBD2. The ends lost 5 bases at V and 3 bases at J; junction bases unmatched: 2. The CDR3 contains 14 residues. The germline gives CDR1 MNHEY, CDR2 SMNVEV (reference sequence). In nucleotides, the CDR3 is TGTGCCAGCAGTCTAGCGGGGGGGATCTACGAGCAGTACTTC. Translated, it gives CASSLAGGIYEQYF.

This clonotype was seen ten or more times. This chain joins TRBV4-3 and TRBJ2-5, with D unresolved. The CDR3 runs to 13 residues. Deletions cut 0 bases from V and 5 bases from J, with 7 bases between. Germline loops: CDR1 LGHNA, CDR2 YSLEER. The CDR3 coding sequence is TGCGCCAGCAGCCAAGATTTTGCTGAGACCCAGTACTTC. As protein: CASSQDFAETQYF.

This sequence joins TRBV12-3 or TRBV12-4 and TRBJ2-5; maybe TRBD2 (5 bases). V was trimmed by 4 bases and J by 5 bases, leaving 14 bases between them. CDR3 length: 14 amino acids. The CDR3 DNA follows: TGTGCCAGCAGTTCAATAGCGTCGGGGGAGACCCAGTACTTC. Translated, it gives CASSSIASGETQYF.

The genes are TRBV24-1 and TRBJ2-1, with D possibly matching TRBD2 (5 bases). The V gene's germline CDR1 is KGHDR and CDR2 SFDVKD. V lost 4 bases to trimming and J lost 8 bases, with 11 bases between them. This CDR3 has 13 residues. This chain's CDR3 is CATSDSDGDEQFF. CDR3 DNA sequence: TGTGCCACCAGTGACTCGGACGGGGATGAGCAGTTCTTC.

This clonotype was seen more than once but under ten times. V is TRBV15 and J is TRBJ2-1; perhaps TRBD1 as D (6 bases). Germline V gives CDR1 LNHNV, CDR2 YYDKDF (reference sequence). The V gene lost 3 bases and the J gene lost 4 bases, with 16 bases spanning the gap. The CDR3 runs 16 residues. The CDR3: CATSRVGAARYNEQFF. The CDR3 nucleotides are TGTGCCACCAGCAGGGTGGGGGCGGCAAGATACAATGAGCAGTTCTTC.

There are many counts of this clonotype. The chain joins TRBV19 to TRBJ2-1; a weak D match, TRBD1 (5 bases). The ends were cut back, 6 bases at V and 9 bases at J, with 18 bases in the middle. This CDR3 contains 14 residues. CDR1 is LNHDA and CDR2 is SQIVND in the germline V gene (reference sequence). As DNA, the CDR3 is TGTGCCAGTAGCAAACAGGATGTTGTGGGTGAGCAGTTCTTC. Its translation is CASSKQDVVGEQFF.

As to this clonotype: A much larger clone lies a single base off, so this may be a read error. The rearrangement links TRBV12-3 or TRBV12-4 to TRBJ2-7; TRBD1 agrees at 10 bases. V dropped 8 bases and J dropped 4; count of bases not matched to a gene: 5. The CDR3 is 13 residues long. CDR3 residues: CASGGQGVYEQYF. The CDR3 DNA is TGTGCCAGCGGCGGACAGGGGGTATACGAGCAGTACTTC.